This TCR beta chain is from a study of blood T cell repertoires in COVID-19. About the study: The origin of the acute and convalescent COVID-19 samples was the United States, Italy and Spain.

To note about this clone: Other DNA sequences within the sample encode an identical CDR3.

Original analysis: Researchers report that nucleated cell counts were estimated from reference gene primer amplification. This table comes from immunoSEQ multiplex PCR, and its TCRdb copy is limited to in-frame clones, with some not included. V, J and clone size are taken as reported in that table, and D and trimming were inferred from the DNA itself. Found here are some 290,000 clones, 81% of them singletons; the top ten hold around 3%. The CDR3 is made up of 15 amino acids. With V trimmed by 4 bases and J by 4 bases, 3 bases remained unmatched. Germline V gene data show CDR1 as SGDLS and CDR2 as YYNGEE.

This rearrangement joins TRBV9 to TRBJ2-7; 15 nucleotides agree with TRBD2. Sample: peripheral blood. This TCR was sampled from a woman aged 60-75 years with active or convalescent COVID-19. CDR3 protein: CASSLGTSGGYEQYF. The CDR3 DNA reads TGTGCCAGCAGCTTAGGGACTAGCGGGGGGTACGAGCAGTACTTC.